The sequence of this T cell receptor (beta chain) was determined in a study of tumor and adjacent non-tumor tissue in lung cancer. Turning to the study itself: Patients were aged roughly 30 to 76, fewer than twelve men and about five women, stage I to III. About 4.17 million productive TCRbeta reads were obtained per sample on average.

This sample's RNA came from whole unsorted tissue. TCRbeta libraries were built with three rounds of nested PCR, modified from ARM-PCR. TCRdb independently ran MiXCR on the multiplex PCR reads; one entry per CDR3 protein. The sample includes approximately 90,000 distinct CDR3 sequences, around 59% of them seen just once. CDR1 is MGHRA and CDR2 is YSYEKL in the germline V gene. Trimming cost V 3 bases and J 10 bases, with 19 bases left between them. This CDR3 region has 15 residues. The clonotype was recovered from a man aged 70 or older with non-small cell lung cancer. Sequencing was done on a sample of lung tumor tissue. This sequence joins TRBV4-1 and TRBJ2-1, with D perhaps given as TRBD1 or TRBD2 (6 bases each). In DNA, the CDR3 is TGCGCCAGCAGCCAGACGAGGGGGGTCATGAAGGAGCAGTTCTTC. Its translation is CASSQTRGVMKEQFF.